The entry below gives a single T cell receptor (beta chain) sequence along with its context. The data originate from a study of preoperative IRX-2 immunotherapy in early breast cancer. Regarding treatment: preoperative locoregional IRX-2 cytokine immunotherapy. The CDR3 loop spans 15 amino acids. Germline V gene data show CDR1 as MNHNS and CDR2 as SASEGT. Trimming left V 7 bases short and J 3 bases short, with 15 bases between. Method: immunoSEQ multiplex PCR; TCRdb's copy keeps in-frame clones and lacks some. The table includes 60,000 or so clones, approximately 93% detected once. The TCR originated in a human donor with breast cancer. The rearrangement uses TRBV6-1 and TRBJ2-2; a possible D gene is TRBD2 (7 bases). Sampling took place from a patient treated with IRX-2 immunotherapy. The CDR3 DNA is TGTGCCAGCAACGCGGGGGCGGCTTACACCGGGGAGCTGTTTTTT. It codes for CASNAGAAYTGELFF.